This paragraph covers one T cell receptor beta chain sequence. The study drew participants aged about 18 to 89 years from approximately 25 US areas. Resolution of symptoms, clearance, or two negative PCRs was present in recovered Cohort 3 donors. This sample is part of a study of blood T cell repertoires in COVID-19. Germline CDR1 reads SGHRS; CDR2 reads YFSETQ. The CDR3 is 13 amino acids. The junction had 8 bases not matched to a gene; V was cut back by 4 bases and J by 10 bases. Repertoires were generated with immunoSEQ multiplex PCR, while TCRdb's copy carries only in-frame clones and drops some. The data hold roughly 500,000 clones, with 80% to 90% observed a single time.

The receptor was isolated from an older woman who had recovered from COVID-19. The gene calls are TRBV5-1 and TRBJ2-1; 7 positions match TRBD2. The sample consisted of PBMCs or T cells enriched from blood (not recorded which). CDR3 in DNA: TGCGCCAGCAGCCCCGGACTAGTGAGCGAGCAGTTCTTC. Protein sequence: CASSPGLVSEQFF. Full variable domain (outside the CDR3, taken from reference TRBV5-1 and TRBJ2-1): KAGVTQTPRYLIKTRGQQVTLSCSPISGHRSVSWYQQTPGQGLQFLFEYFSETQRNKGNFPGRFSGRQFSNSRSEMNVSTLELGDSALYLCASSPGLVSEQFFGPGTRLTVL.